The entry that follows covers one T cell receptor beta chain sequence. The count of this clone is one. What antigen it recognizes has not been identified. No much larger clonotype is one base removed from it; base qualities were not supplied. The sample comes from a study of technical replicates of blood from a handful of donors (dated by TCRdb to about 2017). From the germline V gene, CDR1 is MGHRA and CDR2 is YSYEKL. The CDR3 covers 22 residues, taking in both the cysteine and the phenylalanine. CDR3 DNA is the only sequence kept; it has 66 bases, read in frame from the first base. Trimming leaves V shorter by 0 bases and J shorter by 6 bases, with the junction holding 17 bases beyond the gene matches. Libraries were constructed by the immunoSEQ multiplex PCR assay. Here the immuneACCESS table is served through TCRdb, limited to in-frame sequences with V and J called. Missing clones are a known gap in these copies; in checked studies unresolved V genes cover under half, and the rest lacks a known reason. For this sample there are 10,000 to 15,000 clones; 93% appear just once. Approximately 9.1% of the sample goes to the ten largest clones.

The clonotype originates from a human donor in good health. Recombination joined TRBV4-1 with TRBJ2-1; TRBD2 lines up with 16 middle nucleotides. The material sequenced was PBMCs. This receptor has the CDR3 CASSQDFKSEGLAGGRGNEQFF. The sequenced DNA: TGCGCCAGCAGCCAAGATTTTAAATCGGAGGGACTAGCGGGAGGGAGGGGCAATGAGCAGTTCTTC.